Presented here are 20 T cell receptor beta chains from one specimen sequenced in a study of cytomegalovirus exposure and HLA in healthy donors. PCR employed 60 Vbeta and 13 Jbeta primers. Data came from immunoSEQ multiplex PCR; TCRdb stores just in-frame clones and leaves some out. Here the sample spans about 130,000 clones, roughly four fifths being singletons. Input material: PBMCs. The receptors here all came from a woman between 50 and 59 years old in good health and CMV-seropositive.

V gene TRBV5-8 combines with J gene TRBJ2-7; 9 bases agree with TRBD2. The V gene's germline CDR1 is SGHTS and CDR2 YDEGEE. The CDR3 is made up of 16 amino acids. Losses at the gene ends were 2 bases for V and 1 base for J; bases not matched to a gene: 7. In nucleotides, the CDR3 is TGTGCCAGCAGCTTCCTCGCGGGGGGGAAATCCTACGAGCAGTACTTC. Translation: CASSFLAGGKSYEQYF.

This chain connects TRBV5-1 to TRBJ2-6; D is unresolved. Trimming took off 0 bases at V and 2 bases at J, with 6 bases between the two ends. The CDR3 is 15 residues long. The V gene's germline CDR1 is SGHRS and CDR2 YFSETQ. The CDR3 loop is CASSLGAAGANVLTF. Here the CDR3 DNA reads TGCGCCAGCAGCTTGGGTGCAGCTGGGGCCAACGTCCTGACTTTC.

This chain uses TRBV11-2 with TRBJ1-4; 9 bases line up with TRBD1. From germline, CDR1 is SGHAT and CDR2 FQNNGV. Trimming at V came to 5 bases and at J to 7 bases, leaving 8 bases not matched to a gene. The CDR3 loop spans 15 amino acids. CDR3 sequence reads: CASSIPTGGAEKLFF. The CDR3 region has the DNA TGTGCCAGCAGCATACCGACAGGGGGGGCTGAAAAACTGTTTTTT.

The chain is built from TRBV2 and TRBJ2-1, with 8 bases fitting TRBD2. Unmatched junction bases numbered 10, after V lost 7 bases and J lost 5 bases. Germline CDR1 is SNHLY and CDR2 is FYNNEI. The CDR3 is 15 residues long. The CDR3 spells CASNVRLAGNNEQFF. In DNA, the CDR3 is TGTGCCAGCAACGTTAGGCTAGCGGGCAACAATGAGCAGTTCTTC.

The CDR3 region is CACYGKIYGYTF. The CDR3, as DNA: TGTGCCTGCTACGGGAAGATCTATGGCTACACCTTC. This chain links TRBV30 with TRBJ1-2, with D unclear. The germline V and J ends were trimmed by 6 bases and 4 bases, with 12 bases remaining between them. This CDR3 is 12 amino acids long. CDR1 and CDR2 from the germline V gene are GTSNPN and SVGIG (reference sequence).

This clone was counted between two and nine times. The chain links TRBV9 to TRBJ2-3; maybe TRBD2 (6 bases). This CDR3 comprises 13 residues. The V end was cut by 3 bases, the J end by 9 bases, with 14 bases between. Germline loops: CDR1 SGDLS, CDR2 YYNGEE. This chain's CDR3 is CASSGDGSGTQYF. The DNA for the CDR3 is TGTGCCAGCAGCGGTGACGGGAGCGGCACGCAGTATTTT.

The CDR3, as DNA: TGTGCCACTCTTCTAGGGGACATGGAAAACACCATATATTTT. Encoded protein: CATLLGDMENTIYF. The V gene is TRBV6-6, the J gene TRBJ1-3; perhaps TRBD1 as D (6 bases). Trimming left V 10 bases short and J 6 bases short, with 19 bases between. This CDR3 region has 14 residues. From germline, CDR1 is MNHNY and CDR2 SVGAGI (reference sequence).

The chain's CDR3 is CASSYGQGANNEQFF. CDR3 sequence (DNA): TGTGCCAGCAGTTACGGACAGGGGGCGAACAATGAGCAGTTCTTC. V usage is TRBV6-6 and J usage is TRBJ2-1, with 11 bases matching TRBD1. Germline V gene data show CDR1 as MNHNY and CDR2 as SVGAGI (reference sequence). The length of the CDR3 is 15 residues. V was clipped by 2 bases and J by 5 bases; unmatched bases: 2.

As DNA, the CDR3 is TGTGCCTGGAGCTGGGGACAGGAGGATCAGCCCCAGCATTTT. Translation gives CAWSWGQEDQPQHF. The chain combines TRBV30 with TRBJ1-5; the match to TRBD1 covers 8 bases. The V gene's germline CDR1 is GTSNPN and CDR2 SVGIG (reference sequence). The length of the CDR3 is 14 residues. The V segment lost 3 bases and the J segment 5 bases; nucleotides outside the gene matches: 6.

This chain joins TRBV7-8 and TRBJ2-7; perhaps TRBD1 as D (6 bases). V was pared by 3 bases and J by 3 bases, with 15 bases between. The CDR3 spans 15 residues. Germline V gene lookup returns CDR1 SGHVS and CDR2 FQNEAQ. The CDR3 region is CASSFVSRGNYEQYF. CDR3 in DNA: TGTGCCAGCAGCTTTGTCTCCAGGGGTAACTACGAGCAGTACTTC. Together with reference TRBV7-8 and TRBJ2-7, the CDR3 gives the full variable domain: GAGVSQSPRYKVAKRGQDVALRCDPISGHVSLFWYQQALGQGPEFLTYFQNEAQLDKSGLPSDRFFAERPEGSVSTLKIQRTQQEDSAVYLCASSFVSRGNYEQYFGPGTRLTVT.

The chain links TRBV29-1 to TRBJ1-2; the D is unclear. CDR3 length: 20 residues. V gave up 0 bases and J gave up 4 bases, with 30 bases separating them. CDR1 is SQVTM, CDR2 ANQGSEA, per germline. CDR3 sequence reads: CSVEDYFAPQSPTILYGYTF. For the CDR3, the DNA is TGCAGCGTTGAAGATTATTTCGCTCCCCAGTCACCAACAATCCTCTATGGCTACACCTTC.

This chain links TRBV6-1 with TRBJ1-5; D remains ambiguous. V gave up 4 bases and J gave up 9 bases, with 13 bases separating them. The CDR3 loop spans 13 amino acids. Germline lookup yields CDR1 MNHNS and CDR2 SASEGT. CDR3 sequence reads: CASSVGLAGPQHF. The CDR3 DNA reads TGTGCCAGCAGTGTAGGGCTCGCGGGGCCCCAGCATTTT.

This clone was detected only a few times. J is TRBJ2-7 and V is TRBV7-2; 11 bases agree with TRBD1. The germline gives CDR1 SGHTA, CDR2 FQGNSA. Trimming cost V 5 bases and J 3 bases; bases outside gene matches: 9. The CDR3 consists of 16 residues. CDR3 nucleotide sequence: TGTGCCAGCAGCCCAAACACTGGGACAGGGGGCTACGAGCAGTACTTC. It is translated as CASSPNTGTGGYEQYF.

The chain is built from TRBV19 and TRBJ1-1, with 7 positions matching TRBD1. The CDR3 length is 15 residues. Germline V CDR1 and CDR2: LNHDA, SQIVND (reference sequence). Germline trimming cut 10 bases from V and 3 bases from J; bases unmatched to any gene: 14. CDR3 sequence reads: CAIRTGARFDTEAFF. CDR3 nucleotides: TGTGCCATCCGAACAGGGGCGCGTTTCGACACTGAAGCTTTCTTT.

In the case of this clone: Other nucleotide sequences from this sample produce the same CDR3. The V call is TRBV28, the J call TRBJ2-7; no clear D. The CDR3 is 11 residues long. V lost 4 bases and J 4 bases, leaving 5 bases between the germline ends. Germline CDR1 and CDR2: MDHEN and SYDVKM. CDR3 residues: CASSSLYEQYF. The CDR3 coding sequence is TGTGCCAGCAGTTCGTTATACGAGCAGTACTTC.

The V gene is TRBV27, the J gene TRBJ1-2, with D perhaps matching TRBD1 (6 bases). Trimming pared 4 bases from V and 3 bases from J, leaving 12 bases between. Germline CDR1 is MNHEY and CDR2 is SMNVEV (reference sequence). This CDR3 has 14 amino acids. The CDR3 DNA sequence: TGTGCCAGCAGTTCCCAGGGGTTCGACTATGGCTACACCTTC. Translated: CASSSQGFDYGYTF.

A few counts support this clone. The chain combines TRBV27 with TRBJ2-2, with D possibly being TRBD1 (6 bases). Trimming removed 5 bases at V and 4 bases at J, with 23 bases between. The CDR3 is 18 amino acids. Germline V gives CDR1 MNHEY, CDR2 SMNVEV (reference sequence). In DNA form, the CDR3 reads TGTGCCAGCAGTCCCGTTACTTCCTCCGGACAGCCCACCGGGGAGCTGTTTTTT. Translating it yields CASSPVTSSGQPTGELFF.

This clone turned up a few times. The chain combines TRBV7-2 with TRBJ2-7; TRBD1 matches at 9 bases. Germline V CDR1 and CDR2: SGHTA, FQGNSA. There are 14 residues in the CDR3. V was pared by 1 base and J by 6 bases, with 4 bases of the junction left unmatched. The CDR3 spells CASSLEQGAFEQYF. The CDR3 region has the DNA TGTGCCAGCAGCTTAGAACAGGGGGCGTTCGAGCAGTACTTC.

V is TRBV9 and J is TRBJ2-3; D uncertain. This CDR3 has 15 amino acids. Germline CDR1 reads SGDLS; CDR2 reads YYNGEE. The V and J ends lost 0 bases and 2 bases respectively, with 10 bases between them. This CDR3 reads CASSVGLQFTDTQYF. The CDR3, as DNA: TGTGCCAGCAGCGTAGGTCTGCAGTTCACAGATACGCAGTATTTT.

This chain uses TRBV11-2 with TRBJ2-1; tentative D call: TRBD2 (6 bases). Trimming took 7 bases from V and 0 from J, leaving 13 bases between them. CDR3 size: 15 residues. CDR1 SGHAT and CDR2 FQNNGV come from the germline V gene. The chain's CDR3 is CASTRDSSSYNEQFF. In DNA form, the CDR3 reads TGTGCCAGCACCCGGGACTCTAGCTCCTACAATGAGCAGTTCTTC.